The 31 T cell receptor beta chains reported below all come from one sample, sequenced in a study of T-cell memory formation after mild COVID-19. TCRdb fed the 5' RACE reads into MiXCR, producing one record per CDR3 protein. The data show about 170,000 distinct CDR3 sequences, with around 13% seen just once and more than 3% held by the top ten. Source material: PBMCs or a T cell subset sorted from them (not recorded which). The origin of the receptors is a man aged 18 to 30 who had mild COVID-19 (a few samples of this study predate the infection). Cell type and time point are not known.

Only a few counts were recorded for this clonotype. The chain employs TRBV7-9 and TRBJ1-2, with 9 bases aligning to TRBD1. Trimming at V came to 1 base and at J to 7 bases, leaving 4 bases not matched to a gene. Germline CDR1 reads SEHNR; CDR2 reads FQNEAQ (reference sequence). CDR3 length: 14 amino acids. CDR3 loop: CASSLDRGRGGYTF. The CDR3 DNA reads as TGTGCCAGCAGCTTAGACAGGGGGCGCGGTGGCTACACCTTC. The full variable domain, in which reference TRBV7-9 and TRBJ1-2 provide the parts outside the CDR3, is DTGVSQNPRHKITKRGQNVTFRCDPISEHNRLYWYRQTLGQGPEFLTYFQNEAQLEKSRLLSDRFSAERPKGSFSTLEIQRTEQGDSAMYLCASSLDRGRGGYTFGSGTRLTVV.

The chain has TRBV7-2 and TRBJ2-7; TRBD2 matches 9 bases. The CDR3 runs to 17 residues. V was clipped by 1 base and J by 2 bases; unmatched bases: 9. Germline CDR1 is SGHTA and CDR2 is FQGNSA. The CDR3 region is CASSLVGWTSEAYEQYF. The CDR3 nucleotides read TGTGCCAGCAGCTTAGTTGGTTGGACTAGCGAGGCCTACGAGCAGTACTTC.

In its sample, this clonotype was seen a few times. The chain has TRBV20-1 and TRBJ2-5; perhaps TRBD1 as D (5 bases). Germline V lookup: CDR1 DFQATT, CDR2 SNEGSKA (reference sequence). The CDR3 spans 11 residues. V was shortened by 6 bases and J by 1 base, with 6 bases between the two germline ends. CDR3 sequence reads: CSARVQETQYF. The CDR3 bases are TGCAGTGCCAGGGTCCAAGAGACCCAGTACTTC.

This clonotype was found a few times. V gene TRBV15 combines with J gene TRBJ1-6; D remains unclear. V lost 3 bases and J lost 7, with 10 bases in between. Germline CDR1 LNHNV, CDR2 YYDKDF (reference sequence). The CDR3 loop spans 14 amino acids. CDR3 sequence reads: CATSSSQLNSPLHF. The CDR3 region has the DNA TGTGCCACCAGCAGTTCCCAGTTAAATTCACCCCTCCACTTT.

As DNA, the CDR3 is TGTGCCAGCAGTCTACATCCCTCGCAGGGGGCGGAACAGCCCCAGCATTTT. This codes for CASSLHPSQGAEQPQHF. The gene calls are TRBV12-3 or TRBV12-4 and TRBJ1-5; 8 bases align to TRBD1. The CDR3 runs 17 residues. V was pared by 5 bases and J by 7 bases, with 16 bases of the junction left unmatched.

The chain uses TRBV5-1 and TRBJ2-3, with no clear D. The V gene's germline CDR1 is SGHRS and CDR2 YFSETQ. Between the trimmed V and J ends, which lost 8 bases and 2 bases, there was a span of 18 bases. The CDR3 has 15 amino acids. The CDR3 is CARSHQAPDTDTQYF. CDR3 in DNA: TGCGCCAGAAGCCACCAGGCCCCGGACACAGATACGCAGTATTTT.

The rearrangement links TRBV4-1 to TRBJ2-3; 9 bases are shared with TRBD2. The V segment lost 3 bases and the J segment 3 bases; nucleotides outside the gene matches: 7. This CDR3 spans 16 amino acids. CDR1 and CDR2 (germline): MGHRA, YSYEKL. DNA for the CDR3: TGCGCCAGCAGCCAGGTCTTAGCGGGGGTGACAGATACGCAGTATTTT. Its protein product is CASSQVLAGVTDTQYF.

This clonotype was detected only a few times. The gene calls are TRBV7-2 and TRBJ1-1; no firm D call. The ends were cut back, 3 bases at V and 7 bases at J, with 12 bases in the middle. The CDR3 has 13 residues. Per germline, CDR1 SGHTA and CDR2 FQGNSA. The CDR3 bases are TGTGCCAGCAGCTTCTATTCGGAGGGTGAAGCTTTCTTT. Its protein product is CASSFYSEGEAFF.

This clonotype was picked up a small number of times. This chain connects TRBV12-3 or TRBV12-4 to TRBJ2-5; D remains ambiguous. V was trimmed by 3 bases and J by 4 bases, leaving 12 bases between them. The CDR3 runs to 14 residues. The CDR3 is CASSLNQPRETQYF. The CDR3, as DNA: TGTGCCAGCAGTTTGAATCAGCCGCGAGAGACCCAGTACTTC.

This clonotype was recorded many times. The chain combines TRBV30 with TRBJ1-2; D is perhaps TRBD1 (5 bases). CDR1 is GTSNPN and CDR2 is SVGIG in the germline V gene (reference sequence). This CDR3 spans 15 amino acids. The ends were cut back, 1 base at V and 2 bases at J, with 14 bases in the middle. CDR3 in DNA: TGTGCCTGGAGTGCGACCCAGGGAAGGAACTATGGCTACACCTTC. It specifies CAWSATQGRNYGYTF.

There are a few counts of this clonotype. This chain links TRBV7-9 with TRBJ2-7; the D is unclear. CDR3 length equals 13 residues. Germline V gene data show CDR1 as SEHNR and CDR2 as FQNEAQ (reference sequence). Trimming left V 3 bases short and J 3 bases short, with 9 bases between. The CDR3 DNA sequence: TGTGCCAGCAGCTTCGGGCAGCACTACGAGCAGTACGTC. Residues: CASSFGQHYEQYV.

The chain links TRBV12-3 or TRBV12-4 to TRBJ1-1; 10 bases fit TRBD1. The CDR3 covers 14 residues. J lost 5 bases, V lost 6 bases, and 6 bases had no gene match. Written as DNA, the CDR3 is TGTGCCAGCAGGGGAGACAGGGGGCGGACTGAAGCTTTCTTT. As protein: CASRGDRGRTEAFF.

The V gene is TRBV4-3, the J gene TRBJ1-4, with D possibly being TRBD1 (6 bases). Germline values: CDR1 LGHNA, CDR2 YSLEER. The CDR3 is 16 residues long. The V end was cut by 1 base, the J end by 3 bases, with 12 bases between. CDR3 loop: CASSQAQGRSNEKLFF. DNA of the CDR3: TGCGCCAGCAGCCAAGCACAGGGTCGATCTAATGAAAAACTGTTTTTT.

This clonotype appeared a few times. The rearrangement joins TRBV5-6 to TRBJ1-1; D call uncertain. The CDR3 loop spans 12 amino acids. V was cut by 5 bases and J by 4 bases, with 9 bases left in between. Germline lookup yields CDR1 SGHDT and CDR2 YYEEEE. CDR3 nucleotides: TGTGCCAGCAGAAGTTCGGGCACTGAAGCTTTCTTT. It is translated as CASRSSGTEAFF.

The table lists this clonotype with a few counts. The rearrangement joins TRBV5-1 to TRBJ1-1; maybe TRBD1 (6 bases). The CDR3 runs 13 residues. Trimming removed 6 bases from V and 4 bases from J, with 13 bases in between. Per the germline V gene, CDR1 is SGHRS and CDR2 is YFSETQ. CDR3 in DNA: TGCGCCAGCAAACAGGGTAGCCGCACTGAAGCTTTCTTT. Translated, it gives CASKQGSRTEAFF.

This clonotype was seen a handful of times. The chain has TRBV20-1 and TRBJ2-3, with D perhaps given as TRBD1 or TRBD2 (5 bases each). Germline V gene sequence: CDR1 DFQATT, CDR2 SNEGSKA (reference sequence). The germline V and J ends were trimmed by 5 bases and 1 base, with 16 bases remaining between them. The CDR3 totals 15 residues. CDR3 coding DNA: TGCAGTGCTGCGGGTCGGCTAGGGGGCACAGATACGCAGTATTTT. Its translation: CSAAGRLGGTDTQYF.

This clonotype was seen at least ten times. CDR3 amino acids: CASTFGTGEEDTQYF. The DNA for the CDR3 is TGCGCCAGCACCTTCGGGACAGGGGAGGAAGATACGCAGTATTTT. The chain carries TRBV5-1 and TRBJ2-3; TRBD1 aligns across 10 bases. V lost 6 bases and J lost 5; bases outside the gene matches: 9. Germline V lookup: CDR1 SGHRS, CDR2 YFSETQ. The CDR3 length is 15 residues.

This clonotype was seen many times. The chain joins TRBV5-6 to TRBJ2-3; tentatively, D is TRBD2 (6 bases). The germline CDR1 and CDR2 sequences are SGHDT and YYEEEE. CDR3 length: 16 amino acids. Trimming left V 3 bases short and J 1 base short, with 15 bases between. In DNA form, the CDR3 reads TGTGCCAGCAGCTGGGTCATGGGCGGGGGCACAGATACGCAGTATTTT. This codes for CASSWVMGGGTDTQYF.

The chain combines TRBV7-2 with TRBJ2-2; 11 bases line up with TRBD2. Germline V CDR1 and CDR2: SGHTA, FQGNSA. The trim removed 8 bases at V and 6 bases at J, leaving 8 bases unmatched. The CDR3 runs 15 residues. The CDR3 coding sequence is TGTGCCAGCTATCGGGGACTAGCGGAAGCCGGGGAGCTGTTTTTT. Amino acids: CASYRGLAEAGELFF.

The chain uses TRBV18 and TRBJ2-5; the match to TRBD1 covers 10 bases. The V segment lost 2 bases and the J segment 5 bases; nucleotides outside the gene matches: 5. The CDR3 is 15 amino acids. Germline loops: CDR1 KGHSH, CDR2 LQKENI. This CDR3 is CASSPAGTGDETQYF. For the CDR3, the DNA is TGTGCCAGCTCACCAGCGGGGACAGGGGACGAGACCCAGTACTTC. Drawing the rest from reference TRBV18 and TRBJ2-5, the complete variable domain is NAGVMQNPRHLVRRRGQEARLRCSPMKGHSHVYWYRQLPEEGLKFMVYLQKENIIDESGMPKERFSAEFPKEGPSILRIQQVVRGDSAAYFCASSPAGTGDETQYFGPGTRLLVL.

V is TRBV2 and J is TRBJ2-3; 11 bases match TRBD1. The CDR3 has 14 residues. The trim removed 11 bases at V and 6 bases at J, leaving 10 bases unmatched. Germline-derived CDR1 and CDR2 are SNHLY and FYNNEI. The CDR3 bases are TGTGCCGCCGCGGGGGACAGGGGGTCTGATACGCAGTATTTT. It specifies CAAAGDRGSDTQYF.

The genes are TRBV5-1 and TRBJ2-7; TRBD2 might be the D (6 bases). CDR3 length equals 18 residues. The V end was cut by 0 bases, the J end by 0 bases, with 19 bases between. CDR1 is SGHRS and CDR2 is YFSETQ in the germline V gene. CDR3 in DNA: TGCGCCAGCAGCTTGGGGGTGAGAGGAGGGCGGAGCTCCTACGAGCAGTACTTC. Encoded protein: CASSLGVRGGRSSYEQYF.

CDR3: CASSNLDRGSGYTF. In nucleotides, the CDR3 is TGTGCCAGCAGCAACTTGGACAGGGGCAGTGGCTACACCTTC. The V and J genes are TRBV3-1 and TRBJ1-2, with 9 bases identical to TRBD1. CDR1 LGHDT and CDR2 YNNKEL come from the germline V gene (reference sequence). With 5 bases clipped from V and 7 bases from J, the junction kept 8 bases outside the gene matches. The CDR3 consists of 14 residues.

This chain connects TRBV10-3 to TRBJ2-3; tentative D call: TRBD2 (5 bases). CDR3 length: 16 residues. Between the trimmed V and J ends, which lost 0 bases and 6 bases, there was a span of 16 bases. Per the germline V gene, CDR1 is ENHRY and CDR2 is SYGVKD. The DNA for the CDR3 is TGTGCCATCAGTGAGTCGACGGGGTCGCAGTCTGATACGCAGTATTTT. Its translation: CAISESTGSQSDTQYF.

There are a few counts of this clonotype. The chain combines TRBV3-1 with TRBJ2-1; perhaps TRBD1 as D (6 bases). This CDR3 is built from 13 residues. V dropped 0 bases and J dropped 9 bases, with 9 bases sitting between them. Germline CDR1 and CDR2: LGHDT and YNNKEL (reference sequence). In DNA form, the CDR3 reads TGTGCCAGCAGCCAAGAGGGGACACTTGAGCAGTTCTTC. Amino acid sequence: CASSQEGTLEQFF.

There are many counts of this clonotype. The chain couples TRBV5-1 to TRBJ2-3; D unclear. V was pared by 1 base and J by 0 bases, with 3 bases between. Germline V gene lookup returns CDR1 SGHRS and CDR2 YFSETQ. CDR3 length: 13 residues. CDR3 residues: CASSLLSTDTQYF. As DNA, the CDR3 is TGCGCCAGCAGCTTGTTAAGCACAGATACGCAGTATTTT.

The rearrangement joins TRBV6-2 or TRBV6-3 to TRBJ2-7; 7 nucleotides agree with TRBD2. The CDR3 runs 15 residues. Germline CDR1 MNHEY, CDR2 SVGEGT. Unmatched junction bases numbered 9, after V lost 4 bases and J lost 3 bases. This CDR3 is CASSSSLGGSYEQYV. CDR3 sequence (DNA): TGTGCCAGCAGTTCCTCCCTGGGGGGGAGCTACGAGCAGTACGTC.

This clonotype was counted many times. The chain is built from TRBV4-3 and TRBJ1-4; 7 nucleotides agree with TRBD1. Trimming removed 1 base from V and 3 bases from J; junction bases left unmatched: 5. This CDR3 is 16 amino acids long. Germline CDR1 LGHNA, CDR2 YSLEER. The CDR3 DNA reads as TGCGCCAGCAGCCAAGGACCAGGACAGGCTAATGAAAAACTGTTTTTT. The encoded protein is CASSQGPGQANEKLFF.

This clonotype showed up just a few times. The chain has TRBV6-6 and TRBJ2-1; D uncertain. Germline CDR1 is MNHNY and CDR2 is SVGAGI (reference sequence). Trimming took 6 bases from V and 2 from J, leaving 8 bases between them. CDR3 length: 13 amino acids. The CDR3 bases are TGTGCCAGCAGCGCGACAACCTACAATGAGCAGTTCTTC. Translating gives CASSATTYNEQFF.

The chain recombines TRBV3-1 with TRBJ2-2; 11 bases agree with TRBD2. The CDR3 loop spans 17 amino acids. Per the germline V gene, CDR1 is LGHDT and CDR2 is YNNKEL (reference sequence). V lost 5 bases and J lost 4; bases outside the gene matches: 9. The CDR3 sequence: CASSDNSGGASTGELFF. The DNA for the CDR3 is TGTGCCAGCAGCGATAATAGCGGGGGGGCCAGCACCGGGGAGCTGTTTTTT.

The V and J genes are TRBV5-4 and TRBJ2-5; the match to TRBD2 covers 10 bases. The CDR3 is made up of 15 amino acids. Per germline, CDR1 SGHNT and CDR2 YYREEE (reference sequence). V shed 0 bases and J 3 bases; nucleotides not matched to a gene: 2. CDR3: CASSLALAGEETQYF. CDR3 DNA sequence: TGTGCCAGCAGCTTGGCTCTAGCGGGGGAAGAGACCCAGTACTTC.